This T cell receptor (beta chain) came from a study of regulatory T cells in long-lasting Graves disease. Study-wide points: Gene preferences differed: TRBV28, TRBJ1-2, TRBJ2-5 in persistent cases.

Construction of the TCR beta libraries employed iRepertoire HTBI primers in conjunction with Arm-PCR of CDR3 regions. MiXCR, run by TCRdb on the multiplex PCR reads, gives a single entry per CDR3 protein. The sample consists of 500,000 or so distinct CDR3 sequences, 12% to 15% of them appearing once. Indicated time point: newly diagnosed GD, antithyroid drugs for less than 3 months. Scientists built the TCR library using RNA that was extracted from PBMCs. Trimming cost V 5 bases and J 8 bases, with 10 bases left between them. The CDR3 spans 11 residues. The V gene's germline CDR1 is SGHRS and CDR2 YFSETQ. This clonotype came up a few times. Its cognate antigen is unknown. The same data also went into a second study, on T cells in Graves' hyperthyroidism and ophthalmopathy.

The sequencing used peripheral blood mononuclear cells (PBMCs), collected at new diagnosis, from a patient treated with antithyroid drugs. This clonotype was obtained from a woman in her forties or fifties with Graves disease. The chain carries TRBV5-1 and TRBJ1-2; tentatively, D is TRBD1 (5 bases). CDR3 sequence reads: CASRVREGYTF. DNA of the CDR3: TGCGCCAGCAGGGTCAGGGAAGGCTACACCTTC.